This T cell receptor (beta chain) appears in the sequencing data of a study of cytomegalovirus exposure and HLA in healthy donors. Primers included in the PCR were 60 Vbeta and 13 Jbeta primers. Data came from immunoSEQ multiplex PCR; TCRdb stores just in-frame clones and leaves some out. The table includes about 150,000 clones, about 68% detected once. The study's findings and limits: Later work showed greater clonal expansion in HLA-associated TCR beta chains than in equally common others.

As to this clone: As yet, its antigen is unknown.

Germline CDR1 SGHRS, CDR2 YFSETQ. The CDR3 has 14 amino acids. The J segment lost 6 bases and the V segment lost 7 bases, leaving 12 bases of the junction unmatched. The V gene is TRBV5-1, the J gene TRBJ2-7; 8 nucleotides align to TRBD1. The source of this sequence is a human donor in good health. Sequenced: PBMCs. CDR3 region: CASRVGQGRAEQYF. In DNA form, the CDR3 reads TGCGCCAGCCGGGTCGGACAGGGTCGGGCCGAGCAGTACTTC.